This T cell receptor (beta chain) was identified in a study of cytomegalovirus exposure and HLA in healthy donors (dated by TCRdb to between 2016 and 2019). At the level of the whole study: An earlier analysis of approximately 640 of the donors reported 250 to 350 Gb of sequence data and some 100 million unique TCR beta sequences from about 200 million T cells. To predict cytomegalovirus infection status, the study brought together high-throughput TCR immunosequencing, statistical association of individual TCRs with disease status, and machine learning. An earlier analysis of 587 of the donors applied high-throughput TCR beta sequencing to assess whether each TCR beta V gene segment acted as functional or pseudogenic. Every repertoire in the discovery cohort had been generated on one and the same sequencing platform. In addition to the first cohort of around 670 subjects, a separate validation cohort of approximately 130 different subjects was used. Alongside the repertoire data, information on donor age, sex, ethnicity and CMV serostatus was compiled. An early release that covered around 590 HLA-typed donors contained 300 to 350 gigabases of sequencing data and some 87 million unique TCR sequences. A later analysis re-examined previously published TCR beta repertoires from 500 to 700 donors and added high-resolution HLA genotyping to investigate patterns of TCR occurrence. The number of donors typed differed by locus, with about 629-630 for A, B, C, DRB1 and DQB1, more than 500 for DQA1, 600 to 610 for DPA1, and some 470 for DPB1. HLA typing included class I and class II loci at four-digit resolution. Of the 398 genotyped donors, 75% to 85% were placed in the genetic ancestry cluster associated with self-reported Caucasian donors. The study used immunosequencing to profile the T cell repertoires of under 700 subjects and linked those repertoires to cytomegalovirus serostatus. Rather than using new phenotypic data, the later analysis identified candidate immune exposures from TCR beta sequences and from how often those sequences occurred across donors. Several DR-DQ haplotypes were handled as single units for association and clustering because linkage in the cohort was strong. The aim of the study was to test whether cataloging public T cell receptors could identify signatures of past pathogen exposure. A later genetic analysis used genome-wide SNP genotypes for about 65% of the 666 donors, treating that subset as a discovery cohort. Across 300 to 400 genotyped donors of the cohort, an average of approximately 200,000 unique TCR beta nucleotide sequences per donor were sequenced, and roughly 20% of those sequences were non-productive.

This clone came up a few times. This receptor's antigen is unknown. No qualities accompany the bases; no much larger clone lies one base away. Libraries were made using the immunoSEQ multiplex PCR assay. The multiplex PCR relied on a mix of 60 forward primers for TCR Vbeta segments and 13 reverse primers for TCR Jbeta segments. The CDR3 region of rearranged TCR beta genes was amplified from genomic DNA by a multiplex PCR assay. The amplified TCR beta libraries were sequenced on the Illumina HiSeq System as 87-base-pair reads. Concerning the study's data processing: A later analysis tallied roughly 76 million unique TCR beta chains across the 700 or so repertoires, and roughly 11 million of those chains were shared by two or more donors. Raw reads were error-corrected and collapsed into unique sequences with a nearest-neighbor algorithm that merged closely related sequences to remove PCR and sequencing errors. To assign V, D and J gene segments, CDR3 sequences were aligned to IMGT reference sequences. Each retained sequence needed at least a six-nucleotide match to both a V gene segment and a J gene segment. A rearrangement was called productive if the CDR3 had no stop codons and remained in frame with V and J, and every other rearrangement was called non-productive. CDR3 was defined according to IMGT convention as the region running from the second conserved V-encoded cysteine to the conserved J-encoded phenylalanine. Sequences without an unambiguous match to a single V gene segment were excluded from the earlier analysis of 587 of the donors. An earlier analysis of 587 of the donors called V segments functional above 56.7% productive rearrangements and segregating when the between-donor standard deviation exceeded 5%. A statistical classification framework was developed to diagnose cytomegalovirus status using the catalog of TCR beta chain sequences. V and J gene assignment, in a later analysis, came from comparing TCR nucleotide sequences with IMGT/GENE-DB human TR gene sequences. A later analysis assigned CDR3 sequences and most-parsimonious VDJ recombination scenarios with the TCRdist pipeline. In a later analysis, each TCR beta chain was defined by its CDR3 amino acid sequence together with its V-gene family, and reads lacking a unique V-gene family were excluded. To address suspected cross-contamination and a sequencing artifact, a later analysis removed several hundred highly shared, low-generation-probability nucleotide sequences. A later analysis calculated a clonal expansion index for each public chain from normalized within-repertoire ranks of inferred template counts. Generation probabilities in a later analysis came from a VDJ recombination model fitted to out-of-frame rearrangements, and those results were checked against IGoR. In a later analysis, TCR-TCR, TCR-HLA and TCR-CMV co-occurrence was scored with hypergeometric tests, and a repertoire-size bias correction was applied to TCR pairs. In a later analysis, false discovery rates were estimated by permuting HLA or CMV assignments 20 times. In a later analysis, co-occurring TCRs were grouped using DBSCAN, with TCRdist sequence similarity added in when clustering inside HLA-allele-positive subsets. Repertoires with fewer than 30,000 or more than 120,000 public chains were left out of co-occurrence clustering, as were about 5 repertoires with anomalous nucleotide sharing. Held by TCRdb, this immuneACCESS table contains in-frame sequences only and omits some clones. Under half of the omission traces to an unresolved V gene where checked; the cause of the rest is unknown. The V and J calls and clone size were taken over from that table, and D and trimming were inferred from the DNA. This sample comprises roughly 190,000 clones, 60% to 80% of them detected only once. The ten largest clones represent roughly 3% of the sample.

General conclusions and limits of the study: In a later analysis, HLA-associated TCR beta chains were found to be more clonally expanded and to have lower generation probabilities than equally common non-associated chains. Some IMGT-functional V segments, including TRBV6-2 and TRBV6-3, could not be told apart with the 87-base-pair reads, so those segments were excluded. Over 15 rarely observed V segments, including chromosome 9 orphons, were excluded from the earlier analysis of some 590 of the donors because counts were too low. An earlier analysis of 450 to 750 of the donors showed that most TCR beta V segments appeared in productive rearrangements either about 90% or about 30% of the time, which broadly matched IMGT annotations. The cohort was sequenced for TCR beta chains only, and without alpha or paired-chain data the features that could be detected were limited. The classifier was reported to diagnose cytomegalovirus status with high specificity and sensitivity in both the original cohort and the validation cohort. In a later analysis, most CMV-associated TCR beta chains were found to appear HLA-restricted, with HLA associations seemingly driven largely by CMV exposure. Correlated functional status among segregating V segments might reflect linkage disequilibrium, but an unknown experimental factor could not be ruled out. Across donors, most TCR sequences were observed very rarely, whereas some public TCRs were present in many individuals. The authors suggested that the approach could potentially be extended to other disease states and immunological phenotypes. CMV serostatus was the only immune exposure information available for the cohort. Presence/absence analyses assumed roughly uniform sequencing depth across donors, an assumption that may not hold. V-gene and J-gene trimming of TCR beta chains was associated with a missense DCLRE1C variant in a later genetic analysis, and the association was replicated in an independent cohort. A later genetic analysis reported fewer N-insertions in productive TCRs among donors in an Asian-associated ancestry cluster than the approximately 700-donor mean. A cluster of highly shared sequence variants was judged likely to be a technical artifact of the sequencing pipeline. Specific HLA alleles were associated with 18,000 or so TCR beta sequences at a false discovery rate of 0.05 in a later analysis. When HLA alleles, especially DR and DQ, strongly co-occurred, attributing TCR associations to individual alleles was difficult. Because HLA typing was missing for some donors at each locus, association tests included only the typed subset. A later analysis reported that several top co-occurrence clusters appeared linked to parvovirus B19, influenza, CMV and Epstein-Barr virus. In a later analysis, the rate of TCR association differed among HLA loci, with DRB1 alleles having the most associated TCRs and HLA-C alleles having the fewest. In vitro tests confirmed that a few of the cytomegalovirus-associated TCR beta chains recognize cytomegalovirus antigens. A further reported finding was that TCR beta sequences accurately predicted the HLA-A and HLA-B alleles for most subjects in the first cohort. A total of about 150 TCR beta chains were listed by the study as associated with cytomegalovirus.

The germline V gene (reference sequence) sets CDR1 to GTSNPN and CDR2 to SVGIG. The junction shows trimming of 4 bases on V and 0 bases on J, plus 7 bases between the germline ends. The CDR3 has 14 amino acids, counting the end cysteine and phenylalanine. The retained sequence is limited to the CDR3, 42 bases, with the frame set at the first base. The cohort consisted of 600 to 750 healthy bone marrow donors. All cohort members were sampled while nominally healthy, although unrecorded immune exposures were likely present. The donor was CMV seronegative and was included in the group of about 350 seronegative cohort members. Every donor gave a peripheral blood sample, and the peripheral blood mononuclear cells from that sample were used for TCR beta sequencing. Genomic DNA was extracted from the blood cell samples with the Qiagen DNeasy Blood Extraction Kit.

This receptor chain uses TRBV30 and TRBJ2-6, with no confidently assigned D gene. Sequenced: PBMCs. The sequence was collected from a female donor in good health and CMV-seronegative. The CDR3 corresponds to CAWTTGSGANVLTF. The DNA sequence is as follows: TGTGCCTGGACAACGGGCTCTGGGGCCAACGTCCTGACTTTC.